This T cell receptor (beta chain) is drawn from a study of T cell responses to AZD1222 COVID-19 vaccine. V lost 1 base and J 7 bases, leaving 8 bases between the germline ends. From germline, CDR1 is KGHSH and CDR2 LQKENI. The CDR3 is 13 residues long. Method: immunoSEQ multiplex PCR; TCRdb's copy keeps in-frame clones and lacks some. The table includes tens of thousands of clones, approximately 80% detected once. Sequencing was performed on peripheral blood, taken on day 0 of AZD1222 vaccination. This TCR was sampled from an adult in good health. The chain has TRBV18 and TRBJ2-1, with unresolved D. In nucleotides, the CDR3 is TGTGCCAGCTCACCACAGCTCATAAATGAGCAGTTCTTC. Amino acids: CASSPQLINEQFF. The complete variable domain, with remaining parts taken from reference TRBV18 and TRBJ2-1, reads NAGVMQNPRHLVRRRGQEARLRCSPMKGHSHVYWYRQLPEEGLKFMVYLQKENIIDESGMPKERFSAEFPKEGPSILRIQQVVRGDSAAYFCASSPQLINEQFFGPGTRLTVL.